Below, 3 T cell receptor beta chains from the same sample are listed, as sequenced in a study of blood T cell repertoires in COVID-19. Repertoires were generated with immunoSEQ multiplex PCR, while TCRdb's copy carries only in-frame clones and drops some. The repertoire holds a few hundred thousand clones, with roughly 84% as singletons. The sequenced sample consisted of PBMCs or T cells enriched from blood (not recorded which). These receptors came from a woman under 40 who had recovered from COVID-19.

The rearrangement joins TRBV19 to TRBJ1-2; 7 bases map to TRBD1. After removal of 5 bases from V and 4 bases from J, the junction contained 10 bases not matched to a gene. The CDR3 runs to 15 residues. Germline V CDR1 and CDR2: LNHDA, SQIVND (reference sequence). CDR3 sequence: CASSWPDRLIYGYTF. The CDR3, as DNA: TGTGCCAGTAGTTGGCCGGACAGGCTCATCTATGGCTACACCTTC.

The gene calls are TRBV2 and TRBJ1-1, with D unresolved. The CDR3 covers 15 residues. V lost 3 bases to trimming and J lost 1 base, with 12 bases between them. The germline V gene encodes CDR1 SNHLY and CDR2 FYNNEI. The CDR3 bases are TGTGCCAGCAGTGAGAGGGCAGGTGGGAACACTGAAGCTTTCTTT. As protein: CASSERAGGNTEAFF.

This clone was counted ten times or more. The chain joins TRBV4-1 to TRBJ2-5, with D maybe TRBD1 (6 bases). This CDR3 is 14 amino acids long. Trimming removed 4 bases at V and 9 bases at J, with 18 bases between. The germline gives CDR1 MGHRA, CDR2 YSYEKL. In DNA, the CDR3 is TGCGCCAGCAGCCCCCCTGAGCACAGGGCGTCCCAGTACTTC. Its protein product is CASSPPEHRASQYF.